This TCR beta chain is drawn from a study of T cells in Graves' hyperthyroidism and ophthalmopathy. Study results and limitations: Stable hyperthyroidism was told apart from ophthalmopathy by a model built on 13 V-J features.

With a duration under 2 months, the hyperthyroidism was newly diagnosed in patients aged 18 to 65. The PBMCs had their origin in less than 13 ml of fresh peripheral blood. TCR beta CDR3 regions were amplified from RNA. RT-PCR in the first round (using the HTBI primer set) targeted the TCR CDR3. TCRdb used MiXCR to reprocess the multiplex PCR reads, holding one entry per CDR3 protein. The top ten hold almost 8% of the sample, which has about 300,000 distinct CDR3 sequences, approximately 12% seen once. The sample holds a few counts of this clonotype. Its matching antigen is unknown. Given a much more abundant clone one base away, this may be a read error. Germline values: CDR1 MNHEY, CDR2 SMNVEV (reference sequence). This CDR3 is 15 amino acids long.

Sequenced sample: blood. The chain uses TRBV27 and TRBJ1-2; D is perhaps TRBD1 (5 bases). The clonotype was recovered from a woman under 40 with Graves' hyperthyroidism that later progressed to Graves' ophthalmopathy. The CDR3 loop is CASSLYGASNYGHTF. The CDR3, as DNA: TGTGCCAGCAGTTTGTACGGGGCTTCTAACTATGGCCACACCTTC.